These 4 T cell receptor beta chains share one sample of origin, sequenced in a study of CD8 T cells in Susac syndrome. Random hexamers were used to reverse transcribe an amount of about 0.5 to 1 ug RNA. MiXCR, run by TCRdb on the immunoSEQ multiplex PCR reads, gives a single entry per CDR3 protein. The sample includes 95,000 to 150,000 distinct CDR3 sequences, 96% of them seen just once. Sequenced sample: CD4+ T cells from PBMCs. Source of these receptors: a human donor with Susac syndrome.

The V call is TRBV20-1, the J call TRBJ1-5, with D perhaps matching TRBD1 (6 bases). Trimming removed 7 bases at V and 1 base at J, with 8 bases between. Germline V gives CDR1 DFQATT, CDR2 SNEGSKA (reference sequence). This CDR3 is built from 12 residues. CDR3 nucleotides: TGCAGTGGAGGACAGAGCAATCAGCCCCAGCATTTT. It is translated as CSGGQSNQPQHF.

The V and J genes are TRBV15 and TRBJ2-1; 7 bases map to TRBD1. This CDR3 spans 18 amino acids. V dropped 4 bases and J dropped 12; count of bases not matched to a gene: 24. Germline-derived CDR1 and CDR2 are LNHNV and YYDKDF (reference sequence). DNA for the CDR3: TGTGCCACCAGCACCACGGCGACCGGGACAGTACCTACAATGAGGCAGTTCTTC. Translation: CATSTTATGTVPTMRQFF.

V is TRBV7-3 and J is TRBJ2-3; 8 bases map to TRBD2. The CDR3 extends over 15 amino acids. With 5 bases clipped from V and 0 bases from J, the junction kept 4 bases outside the gene matches. From germline, CDR1 is SGHTA and CDR2 FQGTGA. CDR3 nucleotides: TGTGCCAGCAGCCGTAGCGGGACTAGCACAGATACGCAGTATTTT. This sequence encodes CASSRSGTSTDTQYF.

The rearrangement links TRBV3-1 to TRBJ2-1, with TRBD2 as a possible D gene (5 bases). Germline-derived CDR1 and CDR2 are LGHDT and YNNKEL (reference sequence). CDR3 length: 11 residues. The germline V and J ends were trimmed by 1 base and 15 bases, with 10 bases remaining between them. The CDR3 sequence: CASSQGDYRFF. The CDR3 DNA follows: TGTGCCAGCAGCCAAGGTGACTATCGGTTCTTC.